The 14 T cell receptor beta chains below all came from one sample that was sequenced in a study of blood T cell repertoires in COVID-19 (dated by TCRdb to about 2020). Libraries came from the immunoSEQ multiplex PCR assay. TCRdb re-hosts the immuneACCESS table, in-frame sequences only. Its copies lack some clones; in the studies checked, an unresolved V gene accounts for under half of them, and the cause for the rest is not known. This sample lists 250,000 to 350,000 clones; about 88% were detected once. The top ten clonotypes cover approximately 10% of the sample. The specimen was peripheral blood. All receptors derive from a woman aged 25 to 39 with COVID-19, enrolled during active disease.

This chain uses TRBV5-1 with TRBJ2-2; TRBD1 matches at 9 bases. This CDR3 has 17 amino acids. The germline V gene has CDR1 SGHRS and CDR2 YFSETQ. Trimming took 0 bases from V and 0 from J; bases not matched to a gene: 3. Here the CDR3 reads CASSLVGQGTNTGELFF. The CDR3 bases are TGCGCCAGCAGCTTGGTAGGACAGGGGACGAACACCGGGGAGCTGTTTTTT.

The rearrangement joins TRBV6-5 to TRBJ2-7; TRBD1 aligns across 9 bases. This CDR3 is built from 15 residues. Losses at the gene ends were 6 bases for V and 4 bases for J; bases not matched to a gene: 10. Germline V lookup: CDR1 MNHEY, CDR2 SVGAGI. The CDR3 DNA reads TGTGCCAGCAGCAAGGACAGGGGTCCTCTTTACGAGCAGTACTTC. Translating it yields CASSKDRGPLYEQYF.

The chain carries TRBV4-3 and TRBJ2-7; unclear D gene. This CDR3 has 15 residues. Germline V CDR1 and CDR2: LGHNA, YSLEER. Trimming stripped 0 bases from V and 1 base from J, with 10 bases between. The CDR3 DNA is TGCGCCAGCAGCCAAGATATGGGCAGATCCTACGAGCAGTACTTC. Protein: CASSQDMGRSYEQYF.

In this sample, this clone turned up once. The chain employs TRBV19 and TRBJ1-2; the match to TRBD1 covers 7 bases. The CDR3 has 14 amino acids. Trimming cost V 4 bases and J 6 bases; bases outside gene matches: 8. Looked up from germline, CDR1 is LNHDA and CDR2 is SQIVND (reference sequence). This CDR3 is CASSTIRGTDGYTF. CDR3 DNA sequence: TGTGCCAGTAGTACCATCAGGGGGACAGATGGCTACACCTTC.

The chain couples TRBV19 to TRBJ2-7, with TRBD1 matching 8 bases. V lost 4 bases, J lost 5 bases, and 7 bases stayed unmatched. The CDR3 totals 14 residues. Germline CDR1 LNHDA, CDR2 SQIVND (reference sequence). The CDR3 DNA sequence: TGTGCCAGTAGTACGGGGGACAGGCCCCACGAGCAGTACTTC. Translating gives CASSTGDRPHEQYF.

The chain has TRBV27 and TRBJ2-7; 7 bases are shared with TRBD2. V lost 2 bases to trimming and J lost 4 bases; unmatched junction nucleotides: 17. The CDR3 is 18 amino acids. CDR1 is MNHEY and CDR2 is SMNVEV in the germline V gene (reference sequence). The CDR3 DNA sequence: TGTGCCAGCAGTTTACTACCGGCCGGGGCTAGCGGAGTTTACGAGCAGTACTTC. Translating it yields CASSLLPAGASGVYEQYF.

The chain recombines TRBV30 with TRBJ2-1, with 12 positions matching TRBD2. The CDR3 loop spans 18 amino acids. Germline CDR1 reads GTSNPN; CDR2 reads SVGIG (reference sequence). With V trimmed by 0 bases and J by 0 bases, 6 bases remained unmatched. The CDR3 nucleotides are TGTGCCTGGAGTGTCCTAGCGGGAGGGCCTTTCTCCTACAATGAGCAGTTCTTC. It is translated as CAWSVLAGGPFSYNEQFF.

The chain is built from TRBV4-3 and TRBJ2-1; D ambiguous. V was shortened by 4 bases and J by 0 bases, with 13 bases between the two germline ends. Germline V gene data show CDR1 as LGHNA and CDR2 as YSLEER. This CDR3 is built from 16 residues. The CDR3 nucleotides are TGCGCCAGCAGCCCCTCGTACGGTAGCTCCTACAATGAGCAGTTCTTC. Protein product: CASSPSYGSSYNEQFF.

The V and J genes are TRBV6-6 and TRBJ2-3; D is undetermined. CDR3 size: 15 residues. Trimming left V 0 bases short and J 4 bases short, with 11 bases between. The germline V gene encodes CDR1 MNHNY and CDR2 SVGAGI (reference sequence). The CDR3 region has the DNA TGTGCCAGCAGTTACTCGATCTCTCGGGCAGATACGCAGTATTTT. Amino acids: CASSYSISRADTQYF.

The V call is TRBV28, the J call TRBJ1-4, with TRBD1 as a possible D gene (6 bases). From germline, CDR1 is MDHEN and CDR2 SYDVKM. The CDR3 contains 13 residues. Trimming stripped 11 bases from V and 8 bases from J, with 18 bases between. The CDR3 nucleotides read TGTGCCCACAATGGGGGGGCTAGCGAAAAACTGTTTTTT. Protein: CAHNGGASEKLFF.

This sequence joins TRBV28 and TRBJ2-7, with TRBD2 matching 10 bases. Trimming took 3 bases from V and 2 from J; bases not matched to a gene: 7. CDR1 is MDHEN, CDR2 SYDVKM, per germline. CDR3 length equals 16 residues. In nucleotides, the CDR3 is TGTGCCAGCAGTTTCCCGACTAGCGGGCACGCCTACGAGCAGTACTTC. It specifies CASSFPTSGHAYEQYF.

The J gene is TRBJ2-7, the V gene TRBV13, with 10 bases lining up with TRBD2. The CDR3 totals 16 residues. Germline CDR1 and CDR2: PRHDT and FYEKMQ (reference sequence). V lost 3 bases to trimming and J lost 5 bases; unmatched junction nucleotides: 10. The CDR3 sequence is CASSFSRSSGSHEQYF. DNA of the CDR3: TGTGCCAGCAGCTTTAGTAGGTCTAGCGGGAGCCACGAGCAGTACTTC. Combining the CDR3 with reference TRBV13 and TRBJ2-7 gives the whole variable domain AAGVIQSPRHLIKEKRETATLKCYPIPRHDTVYWYQQGPGQDPQFLISFYEKMQSDKGSIPDRFSAQQFSDYHSELNMSSLELGDSALYFCASSFSRSSGSHEQYFGPGTRLTVT.

The genes are TRBV28 and TRBJ1-6; D is undetermined. Trimming shortened V by 5 bases and J by 2 bases, and 13 bases separated the two germline ends. Germline V CDR1 and CDR2: MDHEN, SYDVKM. This CDR3 comprises 16 residues. For the CDR3, the DNA is TGTGCCAGCAGTCCCCGTTCCAGGACCTATAATTCACCCCTCCACTTT. The encoded protein is CASSPRSRTYNSPLHF.

This chain links TRBV7-9 with TRBJ2-7; TRBD1 matches at 9 bases. Germline CDR1 is SEHNR and CDR2 is FQNEAQ (reference sequence). Losses at the gene ends were 1 base for V and 4 bases for J; bases not matched to a gene: 2. The CDR3 loop spans 14 amino acids. In nucleotides, the CDR3 is TGTGCCAGCAGCTTAGGGACAGGGGCATACGAGCAGTACTTC. This sequence encodes CASSLGTGAYEQYF.